These 18 T cell receptor beta chains share one sample of origin, sequenced in a study of identical twins. Via MiXCR, TCRdb re-called the 5' RACE reads, giving one row per CDR3 protein. The sample carries approximately 670,000 distinct CDR3 sequences, 6.1% recorded once. The sample was naive T cells sorted from blood. All receptors derive from a man between 18 and 29 years old in good health.

This clonotype has just a few counts. This sequence joins TRBV7-9 and TRBJ2-1, with D perhaps TRBD2 (6 bases). CDR3 length: 14 amino acids. Trimming pared 5 bases from V and 7 bases from J, leaving 15 bases between. Germline CDR1 SEHNR, CDR2 FQNEAQ (reference sequence). CDR3 residues: CASSQMGTPNEQFF. The CDR3 region has the DNA TGTGCCAGCAGCCAGATGGGGACTCCAAATGAGCAGTTCTTC.

This clonotype was counted ten times or more. The rearrangement joins TRBV24-1 to TRBJ1-5, with no clear D. There are 12 residues in the CDR3. The germline V gene encodes CDR1 KGHDR and CDR2 SFDVKD. Between the trimmed V and J ends, which lost 8 bases and 0 bases, there was a span of 4 bases. Here the CDR3 DNA reads TGTGCCACCACCATTAGCAATCAGCCCCAGCATTTT. Its translation is CATTISNQPQHF.

This clonotype was detected a few times. V usage is TRBV9 and J usage is TRBJ2-3; 10 bases fit TRBD1. Unmatched junction bases numbered 12, after V lost 0 bases and J lost 5 bases. Germline values: CDR1 SGDLS, CDR2 YYNGEE. The CDR3 covers 18 residues. The CDR3 nucleotides read TGTGCCAGCAGCGTAGCTTCTTCGACAGGGGGCTTACAAGATACGCAGTATTTT. Residues: CASSVASSTGGLQDTQYF.

This sequence joins TRBV25-1 and TRBJ2-1; the D gene is possibly TRBD2 (5 bases). Germline CDR1 reads MGHDK; CDR2 reads SYGVNS. V shed 3 bases and J shed 6 bases, with 9 bases lying between them. The CDR3 totals 13 residues. The CDR3 sequence: CASSEWLANEQFF. CDR3 sequence (DNA): TGTGCCAGCAGTGAGTGGCTAGCCAATGAGCAGTTCTTC.

This clonotype was recorded at least ten times. The genes are TRBV6-5 and TRBJ2-2; the D gene is possibly TRBD2 (5 bases). Germline values: CDR1 MNHEY, CDR2 SVGAGI. The V and J ends lost 4 bases and 3 bases respectively, with 12 bases between them. The CDR3 runs to 15 residues. This CDR3 is CASSLRGSYTGELFF. In DNA form, the CDR3 reads TGTGCCAGCAGTTTACGGGGTTCATACACCGGGGAGCTGTTTTTT.

This clonotype has a handful of counts. The V call is TRBV4-2, the J call TRBJ2-2; maybe TRBD1 (5 bases). The CDR3 spans 17 residues. Trimming removed 1 base at V and 4 bases at J, with 16 bases between. CDR1 and CDR2 from the germline V gene are LGHNA and YNFKEQ. The CDR3 DNA is TGTGCCAGCAGCCAAGTCTCCGGGCTAGGGGCCACCGGGGAGCTGTTTTTT. This sequence encodes CASSQVSGLGATGELFF.

This clonotype was detected many times. The CDR3 DNA reads as TGTGCCAGCAGCTCGGCCCTCCCCATTCAGTACTTC. Its protein is CASSSALPIQYF. The chain recombines TRBV12-3 or TRBV12-4 with TRBJ2-4; D ambiguous. This CDR3 has 12 residues. V lost 6 bases to trimming and J lost 9 bases, with 12 bases between them.

This clonotype came up many times. CDR3 DNA: TGCGCCAGCAGCGCCCTACCGGGCGATGAGCAGTTCTTC. It yields the protein CASSALPGDEQFF. The V gene is TRBV5-1, the J gene TRBJ2-1; no reliable D call. The CDR3 is made up of 13 amino acids. Trimming stripped 4 bases from V and 8 bases from J, with 13 bases between. Germline loops: CDR1 SGHRS, CDR2 YFSETQ.

This clonotype was detected many times. The CDR3 region is CASSASGQGTDTQYF. The DNA for the CDR3 is TGTGCCAGCAGTGCGTCGGGACAGGGGACAGATACGCAGTATTTT. This chain connects TRBV12-3 or TRBV12-4 to TRBJ2-3, with TRBD1 matching 10 bases. Unmatched junction bases numbered 5, after V lost 5 bases and J lost 3 bases. CDR3 length: 15 amino acids.

The gene calls are TRBV20-1 and TRBJ1-6; D possibly corresponds to TRBD1 (5 bases). Germline V CDR1 and CDR2: DFQATT, SNEGSKA (reference sequence). The CDR3 loop spans 14 amino acids. V lost 6 bases and J lost 10, with 19 bases in between. In nucleotides, the CDR3 is TGCAGTGCAATAGAGGGACTCGAGCCCTCACCCCTCCACTTT. Translating gives CSAIEGLEPSPLHF.

V is TRBV28 and J is TRBJ1-5; D gene unclear. Germline loops: CDR1 MDHEN, CDR2 SYDVKM. This CDR3 has 15 amino acids. The V end lost 5 bases, the J end lost 6 bases, and 17 bases lay between the germline ends. This CDR3 is CASSNEGRRVQPQHF. For the CDR3, the DNA is TGTGCCAGCAGTAACGAGGGTAGGAGGGTTCAGCCCCAGCATTTT. Looking up the rest from reference TRBV28 and TRBJ1-5 gives the full variable domain: DVKVTQSSRYLVKRTGEKVFLECVQDMDHENMFWYRQDPGLGLRLIYFSYDVKMKEKGDIPEGYSVSREKKERFSLILESASTNQTSMYLCASSNEGRRVQPQHFGDGTRLSIL.

The sample holds many counts of this clonotype. The J gene is TRBJ1-1, the V gene TRBV25-1; TRBD1 matches 9 bases. Unmatched junction bases numbered 12, after V lost 4 bases and J lost 6 bases. Germline values: CDR1 MGHDK, CDR2 SYGVNS. The length of the CDR3 is 16 residues. CDR3 sequence (DNA): TGTGCCAGCAGTGTGGGGACAGGGTATGGTGAAGCTGAAGCTTTCTTT. Translated, it gives CASSVGTGYGEAEAFF. The full variable domain, rest sourced from reference TRBV25-1 and TRBJ1-1, is EADIYQTPRYLVIGTGKKITLECSQTMGHDKMYWYQQDPGMELHLIHYSYGVNSTEKGDLSSESTVSRIRTEHFPLTLESARPSHTSQYLCASSVGTGYGEAEAFFGQGTRLTVV.

The chain joins TRBV29-1 to TRBJ2-7; 11 bases are a match to TRBD1. V shed 7 bases, J shed 0 bases, and the junction held 2 bases outside the gene matches. The CDR3 runs to 13 residues. CDR1 and CDR2 from the germline V gene are SQVTM and ANQGSEA. The CDR3 DNA reads as TGCAGCGCTGGGACAGGGGGCTCCTACGAGCAGTACTTC. Translation: CSAGTGGSYEQYF.

This clonotype has a count of ten or more. The V gene is TRBV24-1, the J gene TRBJ2-1, with 7 bases aligning to TRBD1. The CDR3 runs to 14 residues. V shed 1 base, J shed 13 bases, and the junction held 9 bases outside the gene matches. Germline V gene lookup returns CDR1 KGHDR and CDR2 SFDVKD. CDR3 bases: TGTGCCACCAGTGATTTAGGGACAGCGGACGATCAGTTCTTC. Its translation is CATSDLGTADDQFF.

This clonotype came up many times. The genes are TRBV6-1 and TRBJ1-4; no reliable D call. This CDR3 has 16 amino acids. Germline V gene sequence: CDR1 MNHNS, CDR2 SASEGT. Trimming left V 8 bases short and J 1 base short, with 17 bases between. The CDR3 is CASGWEARITNEKLFF. As DNA, the CDR3 is TGTGCCAGCGGGTGGGAGGCGAGGATAACTAATGAAAAACTGTTTTTT.

This clonotype was picked up many times. The gene calls are TRBV5-1 and TRBJ2-7; the D call may be TRBD1 or TRBD2 (5 bases each). This CDR3 region has 15 residues. Germline V lookup: CDR1 SGHRS, CDR2 YFSETQ. The V end lost 8 bases, the J end lost 0 bases, and 18 bases lay between the germline ends. The CDR3 DNA reads TGCGCCAGTTCGCCCGGGACGCAGTTCTCCTACGAGCAGTACTTC. Amino acid sequence: CASSPGTQFSYEQYF.

This clonotype was recorded once. At one end the junction does not follow the germline gene, possibly because of a read error. This sequence joins TRBV24-1 and TRBJ2-2, with 8 bases fitting TRBD1. Germline-derived CDR1 and CDR2 are KGHDR and SFDVKD. The CDR3 runs to 15 residues. The CDR3 DNA reads as TGTGCCACCAGTGATGGGACAGGTAACACCGGGGAGCTTTTTTTT. Translation gives CATSDGTGNTGELFF.

The chain carries TRBV2 and TRBJ1-1, with TRBD1 as a possible D gene (5 bases). The CDR3 spans 12 residues. V lost 7 bases and J 7 bases, leaving 13 bases between the germline ends. Germline CDR1 reads SNHLY; CDR2 reads FYNNEI. The CDR3 sequence: CASKAGSSEAFF. In nucleotides, the CDR3 is TGTGCCAGCAAAGCAGGGTCGAGTGAAGCTTTCTTT.